The sequence of this T cell receptor beta chain was determined in a study of shared clonotypes between healthy human individuals (dated by TCRdb to 2018 to 2021). Looking at the study overall: The cohort comprised a couple of women and three men aged 18 to 49 years. To increase sequencing depth and limit assay-specific biases, different laboratories used diverse techniques to prepare libraries and sequence TCR repertoires. Per donor, leukapheresis produced somewhere between about 0.8 and 9 billion PBMCs. To estimate repertoire size and how much clonotypes are shared between individuals, the study performed deep sequencing of blood TCR repertoires from five healthy adults. Per donor, three plates each were used for CD4 naive and CD4 memory, two for CD8 naive, and one for CD8 memory.

TCR CDR3 regions were amplified from genomic DNA by multiplex PCR using the deep immunoSEQ assay. Extracted genomic DNA from each cell subset was distributed evenly across all wells of several immunoSEQ 96-well plates, and each plate was treated as a replicate. For sorted subsets, each replicate PCR was loaded with roughly 0.2 ug genomic DNA, equivalent to 32,000 or so T cell genomes. Purified libraries were quantified with a Qubit 3.0 fluorometer, sized on a Bioanalyzer 2100, and re-quantified with the KAPA Library Quantification kit. Every immunoSEQ 96-well plate was sequenced on a dedicated single-read 150-cycle Illumina NextSeq 550 flow cell. The authors processed their data as follows. The immunoSEQ output contained only junctional sequences without quality scores, so filtering could not match that applied to full-length reads. To assign V/J genes and CDR3, sequences were annotated using PyIR, a Python wrapper for IgBLAST v1.9, with IMGT germline references. Reads were removed for weak V/J assignments (E-value above 1e-6), missing CDR3, stop codons, out-of-frame junctions, or ambiguous translated residues. V3J clonotypes were defined as sequences sharing an identical inferred V gene, J gene, and CDR3 amino acid sequence. The percentage overlap between two repertoires was calculated by dividing the number of shared unique clonotypes by the size of the smaller repertoire. RTK rarefaction, the Chao1 estimator, and Recon v2.1 estimates of unobserved clonotypes were used to assess repertoire richness. OLGA was used to compute generation probabilities for all TCRbeta clonotypes that the gDNA method yielded from a handful of donors. The table was pulled from immuneACCESS by TCRdb, which kept in-frame rearrangements only. Such tables lose some clones; where checked, under half of the loss comes from unresolved V genes, and the rest has no known cause. V, J and clone size reflect that table, while D and trimming were determined from the DNA. The sample data list about 1.5 million clones, and 98% of these were observed just once. Of the sample, approximately 0.44% is held by the ten largest clones.

This clone was detected once. What antigen it recognizes has not been identified. Per-base quality was not reported, and no clone a single base away is much larger than it. This specimen includes other DNA sequences encoding the same CDR3. The donors were healthy, HIV-negative adults with no recently reported acute infections or vaccinations. Every donor was a Caucasian adult residing in Nashville, Tennessee, USA. CD4+ T cells were enriched by magnetic negative selection; naive cells were then positively selected on CD45RA, and the negative fraction formed the memory subset. Blood was obtained by leukapheresis, after which PBMCs were separated by Ficoll-Histopaque density gradient centrifugation and cryopreserved in liquid nitrogen vapor phase. Analytical flow cytometry was used to check the purity and quantity of each magnetically sorted T cell population. From each sorted fraction, genomic DNA was isolated and quantified by UV absorbance on a Nanodrop 2000c.

The germline V gene sets CDR1 to SGHRS and CDR2 to YFSETQ. The germline V end is reduced by 4 bases and the J end by 4 bases; junction bases left unmatched: 7. From the cysteine through the phenylalanine, the CDR3 covers 15 amino acids. Here the CDR3 DNA is all that survives: 45 bases in frame from base 1. Beyond this particular receptor, the publication reports: Larger estimated clonotype richness was generally found for naive subsets than for memory subsets. Even with the large sequencing depth, rarefaction of the sorted-subset datasets indicated that sequencing was incomplete. Higher generation probabilities were observed for clonotypes shared by all four sorted-subset donors than for non-shared clonotypes. Based on pairwise subsampling, the degree of clonotype sharing among donors was expected to be affected by sequencing depth. Across a handful of donors, roughly 5.1% of naive CD4, around 3.5% of naive CD8, around 2.1% of memory CD4, and approximately 0.4% of memory CD8 clonotypes were shared. Sampling was restricted to blood, and TCR repertoires in tissues likely differ from the TCR repertoires found in blood. The small number of donors limited the genetic and exposure-history diversity represented.

This clonotype originated in a man under 40 in good health. The sequence is built from TRBV5-1 and TRBJ2-3, with 9 bases aligning to TRBD1. Sequenced sample: naive CD4+ T cells sorted from blood. The sample's cell subset or site label is to be understood as: CD45RA+ positively selected. The DNA is TGCGCCAGCAGCCTGGAGGGACAGGGCCCAGATACGCAGTATTTT. Its translation reads: CASSLEGQGPDTQYF.